The rows below give T cell receptor beta chains drawn from one sample of a study of cytomegalovirus exposure and HLA in healthy donors. The protocol was immunoSEQ multiplex PCR, while the TCRdb copy is restricted to in-frame clones and leaves out a portion. This table has 210,000 or so clones, around 88% appearing once. Sample: PBMCs. The receptor source for this set is a woman aged 18-29 years in good health and CMV-seronegative. The CDR3 runs from the conserved cysteine through the conserved F or W. The D gene is left open where the match is weak. The size of a clone is reported for some rows only, either as once, few or many, or as a class for expanded clones.

j_call clone_size v_call d_call cdr3_aa cdr3_nt
TRBJ2-5 . TRBV7-2 . CASSLPGWETQYF TGTGCCAGCAGCTTACCAGGGTGGGAGACCCAGTACTTC
TRBJ2-5 . TRBV27 TRBD2 CASSALLADQETQYF TGTGCCAGCAGTGCCCTACTAGCGGACCAAGAGACCCAGTACTTC
TRBJ1-1 . TRBV6-5 TRBD1 CASSLDRTLNTEAFF TGTGCCAGCAGTTTGGACAGGACTTTGAACACTGAAGCTTTCTTT
TRBJ1-2 . TRBV5-1 . CASSLEQSYGYTF TGCGCCAGCAGCTTAGAACAATCGTATGGCTACACCTTC
TRBJ1-2 . TRBV15 . CATSRDLEGRVGYTF TGTGCCACCAGCAGAGATCTTGAGGGTAGGGTTGGCTACACCTTC
TRBJ1-1 . TRBV4-1 . CASSQATGNTEAFF TGCGCCAGCAGCCAAGCAACAGGGAACACTGAAGCTTTCTTT
TRBJ2-5 . TRBV19 TRBD2 CASSIRFVPAGGQETQYF TGTGCCAGTAGTATCCGATTTGTACCAGCGGGAGGGCAAGAGACCCAGTACTTC
TRBJ2-5 . TRBV6-4 TRBD2 CASSDPLAGGAQYF TGTGCCAGCAGTGACCCACTAGCGGGGGGGGCCCAGTACTTC
TRBJ1-2 . TRBV2 TRBD1 CASSGGQGGYTF TGTGCCAGCAGTGGGGGACAGGGCGGCTACACCTTC
TRBJ2-1 . TRBV10-3 . CAISAQANNEQFF TGTGCCATCAGCGCCCAGGCCAACAATGAGCAGTTCTTC
TRBJ1-2 . TRBV7-2 . CASSLVRGYGYTF TGTGCCAGCAGCTTAGTTCGGGGCTATGGCTACACCTTC
TRBJ1-2 . TRBV27 . CASSSLRVYGYTF TGTGCCAGCAGTTCCCTCAGGGTCTATGGCTACACCTTC
TRBJ1-1 once TRBV29-1 TRBD1 CSVGKGPGGSGTEAFF TGCAGCGTAGGAAAGGGGCCAGGGGGCTCCGGCACTGAAGCTTTCTTT
TRBJ2-5 . TRBV5-6 TRBD2 CASSSQREGETQYF TGTGCCAGCAGCTCCCAGCGGGAGGGAGAGACCCAGTACTTC
TRBJ1-5 . TRBV2 . CASSVVRVTIFSNQPQHF TGTGCCAGCAGTGTCGTGAGGGTAACTATCTTTAGCAATCAGCCCCAGCATTTT
TRBJ2-3 few TRBV11-2 . CASSRSTDTQYF TGTGCCAGCAGCCGTAGCACAGATACGCAGTATTTT
TRBJ2-7 . TRBV29-1 TRBD2 CSVGTAGGRLFYEQYF TGCAGCGTTGGGACCGCGGGGGGGCGACTTTTTTACGAGCAGTACTTC
TRBJ2-2 few TRBV6-5 . CASSYRENTGELFF TGTGCCAGCAGTTATCGCGAGAACACCGGGGAGCTGTTTTTT
TRBJ1-1 . TRBV10-1 TRBD1 CASRIRDRGSEAFF TGCGCCAGCAGAATACGGGACAGAGGCTCTGAAGCTTTCTTT
TRBJ1-2 . TRBV5-1 TRBD1 CASSLVPGGTNYGYTF TGCGCCAGCAGCTTGGTCCCAGGGGGCACTAACTATGGCTACACCTTC
TRBJ2-3 . TRBV5-6 TRBD2 CASSLVTGGPADTQYF TGTGCCAGCAGCTTGGTGACGGGAGGGCCTGCAGATACGCAGTATTTT
TRBJ2-5 . TRBV7-6 TRBD1 CASSLEGTGAWETQYF TGTGCCAGCAGCTTAGAAGGGACAGGGGCTTGGGAGACCCAGTACTTC
TRBJ1-1 . TRBV6-1 . CASSHTGGTEAFF TGTGCCAGCAGTCACACGGGTGGGACTGAAGCTTTCTTT
TRBJ1-4 . TRBV27 . CASSLSVMSNEKLFF TGTGCCAGCAGTCTATCAGTAATGAGTAATGAAAAACTGTTTTTT
TRBJ1-4 . TRBV10-3 . CAISRREAEKLFF TGTGCCATCAGTCGTCGGGAGGCCGAAAAACTGTTTTTT
TRBJ1-5 . TRBV27 TRBD1 CASSRDRNQPQHF TGTGCCAGCAGTCGGGACAGAAATCAGCCCCAGCATTTT
TRBJ2-5 once TRBV5-4 TRBD1 CASSLEGGAYQETQYF TGTGCCAGCAGCTTGGAAGGGGGCGCGTACCAAGAGACCCAGTACTTC
TRBJ1-2 . TRBV11-2 . CASSNLILRGPNYGYTF TGTGCCAGCAGCAATCTCATCCTAAGGGGCCCTAACTATGGCTACACCTTC
TRBJ1-1 . TRBV4-3 TRBD1 CASSQADRRNTEAFF TGCGCCAGCAGCCAAGCGGACAGGAGGAACACTGAAGCTTTCTTT
TRBJ2-2 . TRBV7-8 . CASSSARTAVGELFF TGTGCCAGCAGCTCAGCACGGACAGCTGTCGGGGAGCTGTTTTTT
TRBJ1-2 . TRBV25-1 . CASSESFIGVYYGYTF TGTGCCAGCAGTGAATCGTTCATAGGGGTTTACTATGGCTACACCTTC
TRBJ2-7 . TRBV19 TRBD1 CAIPQGAYEQYF TGTGCCATACCACAGGGGGCCTACGAGCAGTACTTC
TRBJ2-1 . TRBV4-3 TRBD2 CASSPGLAGGSYNEQFF TGCGCCAGCAGTCCGGGACTAGCGGGGGGCTCCTACAATGAGCAGTTCTTC
TRBJ1-1 . TRBV9 . CASSVDSDTEAFF TGTGCCAGCAGCGTAGATAGTGACACTGAAGCTTTCTTT
TRBJ1-3 . TRBV25-1 . CASSTGFGNTIYF TGTGCCAGCTCTACAGGGTTTGGAAACACCATATATTTT
TRBJ1-4 . TRBV7-2 TRBD1 CASSLGRTGGFELFF TGTGCCAGCAGCCTTGGACGGACAGGGGGATTTGAACTGTTTTTT
TRBJ1-4 . TRBV18 TRBD1 CASSPPQQGVEKLFF TGTGCCAGCTCACCACCGCAACAGGGGGTCGAAAAACTGTTTTTT
TRBJ2-2 . TRBV2 . CASSGTSNTGELFF TGTGCCAGCAGCGGGACTTCCAACACCGGGGAGCTGTTTTTT
TRBJ2-1 few TRBV9 TRBD2 CASSVGGAGGLGEQFF TGTGCCAGCAGCGTAGGGGGGGCGGGAGGGCTTGGCGAGCAGTTCTTC
TRBJ1-2 . TRBV7-2 TRBD1 CASSLVQGAQGYTF TGTGCCAGCAGCTTAGTACAGGGGGCTCAAGGCTACACCTTC
TRBJ1-2 . TRBV28 . CASSDSYYGYTF TGTGCCAGCTCTGACAGCTACTATGGCTACACCTTC
TRBJ1-1 once TRBV21-1 . CASSKIAGGPKETEAFF TGTGCCAGCAGCAAAATAGCAGGGGGCCCGAAAGAGACTGAAGCTTTCTTT
TRBJ1-2 . TRBV5-1 . CASSRGKGNGYTF TGCGCCAGCAGTCGGGGGAAAGGCAATGGCTACACCTTC
TRBJ2-2 . TRBV7-9 TRBD2 CASSLASGRGPGELFF TGTGCCAGCAGCCTCGCTAGCGGGAGAGGGCCCGGGGAGCTGTTTTTT
TRBJ2-7 . TRBV4-2 TRBD2 CASSQPSGTSYEQYF TGTGCCAGCAGCCAACCTAGCGGCACCTCCTACGAGCAGTACTTC
TRBJ2-2 . TRBV10-1 TRBD2 CASSTKTSGRDTGELFF TGCGCCAGCAGTACTAAGACTAGCGGGAGAGACACCGGGGAGCTGTTTTTT
TRBJ2-7 . TRBV6-6 TRBD2 CASRPTGTSYEQYF TGTGCCAGCAGACCAACCGGGACTAGCTACGAGCAGTACTTC
TRBJ1-3 . TRBV6-5 . CASSYSSPGSGNTIYF TGTGCCAGCAGTTACTCGAGCCCAGGGTCTGGAAACACCATATATTTT
TRBJ2-5 . TRBV9 TRBD1 CASSVSDRETQYF TGTGCCAGCAGCGTGTCGGACAGGGAGACCCAGTACTTC
TRBJ2-5 . TRBV18 . CASSRFESRGERRKTQYF TGTGCCAGCTCACGTTTTGAGTCTCGGGGTGAAAGAAGAAAGACCCAGTACTTC
TRBJ1-1 . TRBV7-7 TRBD1 CASSPTGVTEAFF TGTGCCAGCAGCCCGACAGGGGTTACTGAAGCTTTCTTT
TRBJ2-5 . TRBV30 . CAWSKVAALRRRETQYF TGTGCCTGGAGCAAGGTAGCGGCCCTTAGAAGGAGGGAGACCCAGTACTTC
TRBJ1-2 once TRBV28 . CASSLSGQGINYGYTF TGTGCCAGCAGTTTAAGCGGCCAGGGGATCAACTATGGCTACACCTTC